Listed here are 3 T cell receptor beta chains from one sample, sequenced in a study of technical replicates of blood from several donors. The assay was immunoSEQ multiplex PCR, and TCRdb's table has in-frame clones only and misses some. The sample holds 55,000 to 75,000 clones, 90% to 95% seen once. What was sequenced was PBMCs. These receptor sequences come from a human donor in good health. Some clones in this sample may be carry-over from other donors' samples.

The chain has TRBV7-9 and TRBJ1-5; D is possibly TRBD1 (6 bases). Germline V gives CDR1 SEHNR, CDR2 FQNEAQ (reference sequence). The V gene lost 7 bases and the J gene lost 5 bases, with 12 bases spanning the gap. This CDR3 is 13 amino acids long. CDR3 residues: CASNREGDQPQHF. For the CDR3, the DNA is TGTGCCAGCAACAGGGAAGGGGATCAGCCCCAGCATTTT.

The chain is built from TRBV6-6 and TRBJ1-6, with D possibly being TRBD1 (6 bases). Germline CDR1 MNHNY, CDR2 SVGAGI (reference sequence). The CDR3 length is 15 residues. The V gene lost 0 bases and the J gene lost 9 bases, with 12 bases spanning the gap. Here the CDR3 DNA reads TGTGCCAGCAGTTACTCGACACAGGGAACTTCACCCCTCCACTTT. Residues: CASSYSTQGTSPLHF.

The rearrangement joins TRBV5-1 to TRBJ2-5; 9 bases align to TRBD1. The CDR3 is made up of 15 amino acids. Germline CDR1 reads SGHRS; CDR2 reads YFSETQ. Trimming removed 7 bases from V and 5 bases from J; junction bases left unmatched: 12. CDR3 bases: TGCGCCAGCGGACTACAGGGGGCGCGGGGCGAGACCCAGTACTTC. Translation: CASGLQGARGETQYF.